This T cell receptor (beta chain) is from a study of T-cell reconstitution after alpha-beta-depleted transplantation in children. Only a few counts were recorded for this clonotype. For TCRbeta, the library was prepared with unique molecular identifiers. TCRdb reanalysed the PCR reads using MiXCR and keeps one entry per CDR3 protein. The sample yields 190,000 or so distinct CDR3 sequences, less than 8% seen once. The CDR3 runs 17 residues. The ends were cut back, 2 bases at V and 6 bases at J, with 21 bases in the middle. CDR1 SGHDT and CDR2 YYEEEE come from the germline V gene. V usage is TRBV5-6 and J usage is TRBJ2-1, with D perhaps matching TRBD1 (6 bases). The origin of this receptor is a human donor who donated a stem cell graft to a child with Wiskott-Aldrich syndrome. The sample consisted of PBMCs from the stem cell graft donor, taken from the stem cell graft. CDR3 protein: CASSFERWGLQANEQFF. Written as DNA, the CDR3 is TGTGCCAGCAGCTTTGAAAGGTGGGGGCTTCAAGCCAATGAGCAGTTCTTC.